This TCR beta chain was identified during a study of cytomegalovirus exposure and HLA in healthy donors (dated by TCRdb to about 2017). Context from the whole study: According to a later analysis, one platform produced both the roughly 120 validation repertoires and the roughly 640 repertoires of the first cohort. The study aimed to test whether cataloging public T cell receptors could reveal signatures of past pathogen exposure. Along with the roughly 610-subject first cohort, a separate validation cohort of 120 different subjects was used. High-throughput TCR immunosequencing, statistical association of individual TCRs with disease status, and machine learning were combined to predict cytomegalovirus infection status. Here is what the overall study found, with its caveats: The classifier was reported to diagnose cytomegalovirus status with high specificity and sensitivity in both the original and validation cohorts. A few of the identified cytomegalovirus-associated TCR beta chains were confirmed in vitro to be specific for cytomegalovirus antigens. While some public TCRs were present in many individuals, most TCR sequences turned up only very rarely across donors. The study listed approximately 150 TCR beta chains as associated with cytomegalovirus. A later analysis had no HLA typing for the validation cohort, so co-occurrence there was scored across all 110 or so repertoires. Of the cluster scores, 85% to 95% were above 0 in a later analysis, which found that TCRs clustered in the first cohort also tended to co-occur in the 110 or so validation repertoires. The authors suggested that the approach could potentially be generalized to other disease states and immunological phenotypes.

Receptors were amplified or captured by the immunoSEQ multiplex PCR assay. As for how the authors treated the data: A statistical classification framework was developed to diagnose cytomegalovirus status using the catalog of TCR beta chain sequences. Sourced from immuneACCESS, this table was stored by TCRdb with only in-frame sequences that have V and J called. A share of the clones is absent; for the studies checked, an unresolved V gene accounts for under half, and the remainder has no known explanation. V and J calls and clone size are as listed in that table; D and trimming were resolved from the DNA. Present in this sample are over 150,000 clones, around nine tenths of which were seen just once. The ten largest make up 20% to 25% of the sample. Separate from the approximately 670-subject first cohort, the validation cohort of 90 to 150 subjects was the group to which the donors belonged. The germline V gene (reference sequence) yields SSHAT for CDR1 and FNYEAQ for CDR2. V is reduced by 6 bases and J by 0 bases, leaving a spacing of 12 bases between them. The cysteine opens and the phenylalanine closes a CDR3 of 16 amino acids. Only the CDR3 DNA is retained, 48 bases long and in frame from the first base.

Details on this clone: Its cognate antigen has yet to be identified. Base qualities are not recorded, but no much larger clone differs from it by a single base.

The rearranged chain carries TRBV7-7 and TRBJ2-6; 6 matching bases give a weak D call of TRBD1. The clonotype comes from a man younger than 35 in good health and CMV-seropositive. Sequenced material: PBMCs. The encoded CDR3 is CASSKQGPSGANVLTF. The bases are TGTGCCAGCAGTAAACAGGGCCCCTCTGGGGCCAACGTCCTGACTTTC.